This TCR beta chain was obtained from a study of human T cells and chemical hapten exposure. General observations from the study: Because they had alopecia, donors may respond immunologically unlike healthy people.

The V end was cut by 4 bases, the J end by 3 bases, with 22 bases between. CDR3 size: 18 residues. From germline, CDR1 is SGHNT and CDR2 YYREEE (reference sequence). In its sample, this clonotype was seen many times. What it binds is not known. This sample's time point: patch test 1, 2 weeks after DPC sensitization. Treatment described: therapeutic diphenylcyclopropenone sensitization with weekly scalp DPC. TCRdb itself ran the RACE reads through MiXCR, one entry per CDR3 protein. Here the sample spans around 110,000 distinct CDR3 sequences, 9% to 14% being singletons. This specimen consisted of whole blood, obtained in connection with sensitization to the hapten diphenylcyclopropenone (DPC). This clonotype originated in a woman aged 45-59 years with alopecia areata. Some clones in this sample may be carry-over from other donors' samples. The J gene is TRBJ1-4, the V gene TRBV5-4; maybe TRBD1 (5 bases). The DNA of the CDR3 is TGTGCCAGCAGCCCCGACGGGGGACGCCCTGCGGCTAATGAAAAACTGTTTTTT. Encoded protein: CASSPDGGRPAANEKLFF. The full variable domain, in which reference TRBV5-4 and TRBJ1-4 provide the parts outside the CDR3, is ETGVTQSPTHLIKTRGQQVTLRCSSQSGHNTVSWYQQALGQGPQFIFQYYREEENGRGNFPPRFSGLQFPNYSSELNVNALELDDSALYLCASSPDGGRPAANEKLFFGSGTQLSVL.